This T cell receptor (beta chain) was found in a study of blood T cell repertoires in COVID-19. Sequenced by immunoSEQ multiplex PCR; TCRdb stores in-frame clones only, minus some. The sample carries roughly 250,000 clones, around 90% recorded once. The CDR3 sequence is 16 residues long. The ends lost 4 bases at V and 3 bases at J; junction bases unmatched: 4. The germline V gene encodes CDR1 MNHEY and CDR2 SVGEGT. The source material was PBMCs or T cells enriched from blood (not recorded which). The genes are TRBV6-2 or TRBV6-3 and TRBJ2-2; 11 nucleotides agree with TRBD2. The sequence came from a woman in her fifties or sixties who had recovered from COVID-19. The CDR3 spells CASSWRLAGYTGELFF. The CDR3 DNA reads as TGTGCCAGCAGTTGGCGACTAGCGGGGTACACCGGGGAGCTGTTTTTT.